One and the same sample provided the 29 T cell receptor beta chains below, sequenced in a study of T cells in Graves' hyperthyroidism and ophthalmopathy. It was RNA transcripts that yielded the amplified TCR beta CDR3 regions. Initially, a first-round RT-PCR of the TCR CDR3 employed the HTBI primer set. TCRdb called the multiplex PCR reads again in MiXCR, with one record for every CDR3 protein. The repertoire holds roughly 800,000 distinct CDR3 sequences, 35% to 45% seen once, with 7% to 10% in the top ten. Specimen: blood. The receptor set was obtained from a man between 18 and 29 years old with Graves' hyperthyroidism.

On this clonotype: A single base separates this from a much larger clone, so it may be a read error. The CDR3 reads CASRGPTTEAFF. For the CDR3, the DNA is TGTGCCAGCCGGGGCCCGACCACTGAAGCTTTCTTT. The genes are TRBV19 and TRBJ1-1; weak D call: TRBD1 (5 bases). Looked up from germline, CDR1 is LNHDA and CDR2 is SQIVND (reference sequence). V lost 9 bases to trimming and J lost 4 bases, with 12 bases between them. The CDR3 runs 12 residues.

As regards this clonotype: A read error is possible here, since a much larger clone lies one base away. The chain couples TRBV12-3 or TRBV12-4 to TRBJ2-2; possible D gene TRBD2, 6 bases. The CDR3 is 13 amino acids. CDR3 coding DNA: TGTGCCGGCAGTCCGGAGGGCACCGGGGAGCTGTTTTTT. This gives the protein CAGSPEGTGELFF.

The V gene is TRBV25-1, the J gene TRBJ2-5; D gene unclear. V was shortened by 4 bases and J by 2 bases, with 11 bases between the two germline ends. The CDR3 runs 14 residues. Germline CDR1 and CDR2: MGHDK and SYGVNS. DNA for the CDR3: TGTGCCAGCAGTGGCCCCGGTTTGCAAGAGACCCAGTACTTC. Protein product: CASSGPGLQETQYF.

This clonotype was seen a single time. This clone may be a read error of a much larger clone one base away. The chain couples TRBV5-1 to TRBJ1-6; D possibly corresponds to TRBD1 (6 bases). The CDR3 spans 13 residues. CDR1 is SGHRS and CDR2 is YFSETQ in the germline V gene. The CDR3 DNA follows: TGCGCCAGCAACTTGGGGGCAAATTCACCCCTCCACTTT. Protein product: CASNLGANSPLHF.

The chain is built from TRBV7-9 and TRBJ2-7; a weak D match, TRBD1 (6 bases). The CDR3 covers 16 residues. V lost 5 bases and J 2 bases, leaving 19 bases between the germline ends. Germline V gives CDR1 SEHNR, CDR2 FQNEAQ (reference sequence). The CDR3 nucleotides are TGTGCCAGCAGCCCAGCGACAGGTCCTTCCACCTACGAGCAGTACTTC. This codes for CASSPATGPSTYEQYF.

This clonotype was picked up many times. CDR3 DNA sequence: TGCAGTGCCGGAAGGGGCAATCAGCCCCAGCATTTT. Its translation: CSAGRGNQPQHF. The chain couples TRBV20-1 to TRBJ1-5; D gene unclear. Germline CDR1 DFQATT, CDR2 SNEGSKA (reference sequence). The CDR3 contains 12 residues. The V and J ends lost 6 bases and 2 bases respectively, with 8 bases between them.

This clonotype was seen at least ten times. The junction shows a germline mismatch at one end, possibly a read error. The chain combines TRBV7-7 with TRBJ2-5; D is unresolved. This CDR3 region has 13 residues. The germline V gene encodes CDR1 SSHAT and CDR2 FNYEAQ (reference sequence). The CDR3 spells CASSLGIQETQYF. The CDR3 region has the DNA TGTGCTAGCAGCTTGGGGATCCAAGAGACCCAGTACTTC.

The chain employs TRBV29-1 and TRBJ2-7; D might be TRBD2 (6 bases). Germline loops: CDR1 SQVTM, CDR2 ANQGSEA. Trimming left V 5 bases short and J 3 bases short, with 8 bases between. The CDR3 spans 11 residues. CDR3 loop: CSVQGGYEQYF. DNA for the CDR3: TGCAGCGTTCAGGGAGGCTACGAGCAGTACTTC.

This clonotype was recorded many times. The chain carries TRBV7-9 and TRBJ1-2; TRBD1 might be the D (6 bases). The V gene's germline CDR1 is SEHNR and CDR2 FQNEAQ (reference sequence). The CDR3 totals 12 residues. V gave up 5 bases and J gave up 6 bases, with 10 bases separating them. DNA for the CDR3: TGTGCCAGCAGCAAGGACAGCCATGGCTACACCTTC. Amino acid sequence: CASSKDSHGYTF.

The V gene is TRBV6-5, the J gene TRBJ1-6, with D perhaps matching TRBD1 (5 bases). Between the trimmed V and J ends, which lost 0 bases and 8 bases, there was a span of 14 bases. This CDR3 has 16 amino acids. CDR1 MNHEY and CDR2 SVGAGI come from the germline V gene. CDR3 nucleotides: TGTGCCAGCAGTTACTCGCTGGGGCAGTCGGATTCACCCCTCCACTTT. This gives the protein CASSYSLGQSDSPLHF.

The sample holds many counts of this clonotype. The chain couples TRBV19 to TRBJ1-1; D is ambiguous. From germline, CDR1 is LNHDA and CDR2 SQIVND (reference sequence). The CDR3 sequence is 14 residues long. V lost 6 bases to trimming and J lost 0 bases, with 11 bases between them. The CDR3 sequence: CASRSQTMNTEAFF. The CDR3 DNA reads TGTGCCAGTAGATCACAGACTATGAACACTGAAGCTTTCTTT.

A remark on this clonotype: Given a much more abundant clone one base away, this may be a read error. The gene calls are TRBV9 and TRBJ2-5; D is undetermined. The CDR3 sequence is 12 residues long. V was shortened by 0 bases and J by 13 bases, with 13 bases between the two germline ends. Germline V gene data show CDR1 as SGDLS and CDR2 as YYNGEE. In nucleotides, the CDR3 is TGTGCCAGCAGCGTAGGTACCTCAGATTCGTACTTC. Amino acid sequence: CASSVGTSDSYF.

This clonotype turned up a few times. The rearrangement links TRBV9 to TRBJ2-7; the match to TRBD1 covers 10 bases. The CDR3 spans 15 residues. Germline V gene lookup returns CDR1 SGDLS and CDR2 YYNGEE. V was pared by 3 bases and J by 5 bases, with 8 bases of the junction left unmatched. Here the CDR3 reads CASSDPGTGVHEQYF. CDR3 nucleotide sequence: TGTGCCAGCAGCGACCCCGGGACAGGGGTGCACGAGCAGTACTTC.

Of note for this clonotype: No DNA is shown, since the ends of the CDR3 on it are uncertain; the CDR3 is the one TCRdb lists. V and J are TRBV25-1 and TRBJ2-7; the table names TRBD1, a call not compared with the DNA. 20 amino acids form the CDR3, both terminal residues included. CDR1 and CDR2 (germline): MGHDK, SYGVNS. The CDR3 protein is CASSIYLCSVEGQGIYEQYF.

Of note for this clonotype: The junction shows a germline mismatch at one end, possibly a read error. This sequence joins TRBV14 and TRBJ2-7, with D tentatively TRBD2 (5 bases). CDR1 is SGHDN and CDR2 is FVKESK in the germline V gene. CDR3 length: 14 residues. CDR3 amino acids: CASSLSGNAYERYF. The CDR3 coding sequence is TGTGCCAGCAGTTTAAGCGGCAATGCCTACGAGCGGTACTTC.

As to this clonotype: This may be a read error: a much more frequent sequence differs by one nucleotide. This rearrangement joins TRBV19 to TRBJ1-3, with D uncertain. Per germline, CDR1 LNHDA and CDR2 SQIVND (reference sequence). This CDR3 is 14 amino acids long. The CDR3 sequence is CASSIQEPGSTIYF. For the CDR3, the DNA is TGTGCCAGTAGTATACAGGAACCAGGAAGCACCATATATTTT.

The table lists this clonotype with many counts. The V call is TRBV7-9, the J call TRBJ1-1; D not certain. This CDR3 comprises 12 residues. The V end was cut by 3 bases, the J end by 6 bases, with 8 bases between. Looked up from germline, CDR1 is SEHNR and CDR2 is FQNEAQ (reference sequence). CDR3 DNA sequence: TGTGCCAGCAGCTTGGACGGGCCTGAAGCTTTCTTT. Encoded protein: CASSLDGPEAFF.

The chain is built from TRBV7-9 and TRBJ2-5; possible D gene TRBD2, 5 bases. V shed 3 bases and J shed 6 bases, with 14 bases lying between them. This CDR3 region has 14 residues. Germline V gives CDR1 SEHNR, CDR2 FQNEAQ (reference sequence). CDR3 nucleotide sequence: TGTGCCAGCAGCTTTCAGCTAGACGGGAAGACCCAGTACTTC. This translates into CASSFQLDGKTQYF.

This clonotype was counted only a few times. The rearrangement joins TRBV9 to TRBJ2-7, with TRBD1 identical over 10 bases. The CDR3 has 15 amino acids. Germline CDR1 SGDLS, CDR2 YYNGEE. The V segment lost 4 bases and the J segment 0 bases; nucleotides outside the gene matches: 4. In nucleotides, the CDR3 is TGTGCCAGCAGCCCGACAGGGGGCAACTCCTACGAGCAGTACTTC. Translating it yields CASSPTGGNSYEQYF.

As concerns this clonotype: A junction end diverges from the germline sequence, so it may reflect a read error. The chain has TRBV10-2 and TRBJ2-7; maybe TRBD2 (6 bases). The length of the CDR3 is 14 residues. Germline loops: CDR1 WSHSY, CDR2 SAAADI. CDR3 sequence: CASGSLTSSYEQYF. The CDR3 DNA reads TGTGCCAGCGGCTCCCTGACTAGCTCCTACGAGCAGTACTTC.

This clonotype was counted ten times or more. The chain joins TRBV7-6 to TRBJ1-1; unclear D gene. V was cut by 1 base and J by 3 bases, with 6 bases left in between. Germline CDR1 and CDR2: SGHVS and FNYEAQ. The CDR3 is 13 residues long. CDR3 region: CASSLEKYTEAFF. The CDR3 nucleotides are TGTGCCAGCAGCTTAGAAAAGTACACTGAAGCTTTCTTT. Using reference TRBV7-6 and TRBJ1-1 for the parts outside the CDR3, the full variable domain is GAGVSQSPRYKVTKRGQDVALRCDPISGHVSLYWYRQALGQGPEFLTYFNYEAQQDKSGLPNDRFSAERPEGSISTLTIQRTEQRDSAMYRCASSLEKYTEAFFGQGTRLTVV.

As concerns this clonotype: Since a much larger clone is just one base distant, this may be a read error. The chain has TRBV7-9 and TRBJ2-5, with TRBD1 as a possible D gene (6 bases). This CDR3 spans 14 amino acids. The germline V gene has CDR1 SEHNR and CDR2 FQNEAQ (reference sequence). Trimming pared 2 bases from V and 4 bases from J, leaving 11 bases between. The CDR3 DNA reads TGTGCCAGCAGCTTATATGACAGGATAGAGACCCAGTACTTC. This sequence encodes CASSLYDRIETQYF.

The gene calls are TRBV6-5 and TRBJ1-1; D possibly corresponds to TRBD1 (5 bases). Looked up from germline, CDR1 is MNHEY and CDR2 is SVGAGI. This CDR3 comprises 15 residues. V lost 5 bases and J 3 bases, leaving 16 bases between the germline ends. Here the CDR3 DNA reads TGTGCCAGCAGTGAAATCGGGGCTGGCGACACTGAAGCTTTCTTT. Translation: CASSEIGAGDTEAFF.

CDR3 amino acids: CASSGTGVDQPQHF. CDR3 nucleotide sequence: TGTGCCAGCAGTGGGACAGGGGTAGATCAGCCCCAGCATTTT. The chain employs TRBV2 and TRBJ1-5; 9 positions match TRBD1. Germline CDR1 SNHLY, CDR2 FYNNEI. The CDR3 consists of 14 residues. The V gene end was trimmed by 4 bases and the J gene end by 5 bases; junction bases not matched to a gene: 3.

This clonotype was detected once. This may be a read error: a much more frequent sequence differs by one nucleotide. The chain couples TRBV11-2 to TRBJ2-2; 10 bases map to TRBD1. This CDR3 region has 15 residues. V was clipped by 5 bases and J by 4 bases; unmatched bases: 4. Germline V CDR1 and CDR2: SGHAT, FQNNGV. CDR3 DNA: TGTGCCAGCAGCCGCGGGACAGGGGTCACCGGGGAGCTGTTTTTT. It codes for CASSRGTGVTGELFF.

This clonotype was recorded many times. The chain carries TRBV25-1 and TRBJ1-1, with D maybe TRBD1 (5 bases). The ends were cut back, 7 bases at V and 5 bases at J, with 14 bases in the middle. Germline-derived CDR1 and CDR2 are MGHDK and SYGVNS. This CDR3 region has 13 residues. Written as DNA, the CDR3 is TGTGCCAGCATCCCGGGGGGGTTTACTGAAGCTTTCTTT. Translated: CASIPGGFTEAFF.

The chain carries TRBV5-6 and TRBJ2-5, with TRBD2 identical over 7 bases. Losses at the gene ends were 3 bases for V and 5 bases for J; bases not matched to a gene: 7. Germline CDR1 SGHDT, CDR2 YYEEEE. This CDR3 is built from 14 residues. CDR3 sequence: CASSYGMGGETQYF. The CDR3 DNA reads TGTGCCAGCAGCTACGGAATGGGGGGGGAGACCCAGTACTTC.

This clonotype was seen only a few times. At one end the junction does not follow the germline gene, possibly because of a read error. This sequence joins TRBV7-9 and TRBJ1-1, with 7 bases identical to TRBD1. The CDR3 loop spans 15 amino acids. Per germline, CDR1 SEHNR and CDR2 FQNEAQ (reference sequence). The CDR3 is CASKPRGGAGTEAFF. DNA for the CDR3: TGCGCCAGCAAGCCGAGAGGGGGCGCGGGGACTGAAGCTTTCTTT.

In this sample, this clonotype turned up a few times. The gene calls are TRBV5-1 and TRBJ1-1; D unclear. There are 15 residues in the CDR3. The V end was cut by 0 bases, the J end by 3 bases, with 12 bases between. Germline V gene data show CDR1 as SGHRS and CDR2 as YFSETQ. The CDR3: CASSLGLRLDTEAFF. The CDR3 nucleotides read TGCGCCAGCAGCTTGGGACTGCGTTTAGACACTGAAGCTTTCTTT. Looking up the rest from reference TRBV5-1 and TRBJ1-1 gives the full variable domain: KAGVTQTPRYLIKTRGQQVTLSCSPISGHRSVSWYQQTPGQGLQFLFEYFSETQRNKGNFPGRFSGRQFSNSRSEMNVSTLELGDSALYLCASSLGLRLDTEAFFGQGTRLTVV.